This TCR beta chain was sequenced in a study of cytomegalovirus exposure and HLA in healthy donors (dated by TCRdb to the late 2010s). Regarding the study in general: An earlier analysis of several hundred of the donors reported more than 250 Gb of sequence data and roughly 110 million unique TCR beta sequences from approximately 180 million T cells. Across about 370 genotyped donors of the cohort, an average of about 240,000 unique TCR beta nucleotide sequences per donor were sequenced, and 15% to 20% of those sequences were non-productive. Using immunosequencing, the study profiled T cell repertoires from around 670 subjects and related those repertoires to cytomegalovirus serostatus. A separate validation cohort of 100 to 150 different subjects was used in addition to the approximately 610-subject first cohort. Every repertoire in the discovery cohort had been generated on one and the same sequencing platform. The genetic ancestry cluster associated with self-reported Caucasian donors included over 80% of the roughly 390 genotyped donors. In the later analysis, no new phenotypic data were used to find candidate immune exposures; instead, reliance was placed on TCR beta sequences and their occurrence across donors. In a later genetic analysis, genome-wide SNP genotypes for about three fifths of the roughly 670 donors were used, and that subset was treated as a discovery cohort. Four to six DR-DQ haplotypes were handled as single units for association and clustering, since linkage in the cohort was strong. An early release that covered fewer than 800 HLA-typed donors contained approximately 300 gigabases of sequencing data and tens of millions of unique TCR sequences. An earlier analysis of 587 of the donors applied high-throughput TCR beta sequencing to assess whether each TCR beta V gene segment acted as functional or pseudogenic. HLA typing included class I and class II loci at four-digit resolution. High-throughput TCR immunosequencing, statistical association of individual TCRs with disease status, and machine learning were combined to predict cytomegalovirus infection status. A later analysis re-examined previously published TCR beta repertoires from 500 to 700 donors and added high-resolution HLA genotyping to investigate patterns of TCR occurrence. Donor age, sex, ethnicity and CMV serostatus were compiled alongside the repertoire data. The aim of the study was to test whether cataloging public T cell receptors could identify signatures of past pathogen exposure. The number of typed donors differed by locus: 629-630 for A, B, C, DRB1 and DQB1; roughly 510 for DQA1; around 610 for DPA1; and roughly 470 for DPB1.

The cohort consisted of approximately 670 healthy bone marrow donors. At the time of sampling, every cohort member was nominally healthy, though immune exposures that went unrecorded were likely present. The donor was CMV seronegative and belonged to the group of more than 300 seronegative cohort members. A peripheral blood sample was collected from each donor, and TCR beta sequencing was performed on peripheral blood mononuclear cells. Genomic DNA extraction from the blood cell samples was performed with the Qiagen DNeasy Blood Extraction Kit. Study-level results and caveats: A later analysis found that TCR association rates varied across HLA loci, with DRB1 alleles showing the most associated TCRs and HLA-C alleles the fewest. A group of highly shared sequence variants was considered likely to be a technical artifact of the sequencing pipeline. In a later analysis, several top co-occurrence clusters were reported to appear linked to parvovirus B19, influenza, CMV and Epstein-Barr virus. Most TCR sequences were observed very rarely across donors, whereas some public TCRs were present in many individuals. HLA typing was unavailable for some donors at each locus, so association tests used only the typed subset. The authors suggested that the approach could potentially be extended to other disease states and immunological phenotypes. This cohort had only TCR beta chains sequenced, and the lack of alpha or paired-chain data limited which features could be detected. The study listed 164 TCR beta chains as associated with cytomegalovirus. In a later genetic analysis, fewer N-insertions in productive TCRs were reported among donors in an Asian-associated ancestry cluster than the 666-donor mean. Because counts were too low, under 20 rarely observed V segments, including chromosome 9 orphons, were left out of the earlier analysis of 587 of the donors. Sequencing depth was assumed to be roughly uniform across donors in the presence/absence analyses, though that assumption may not hold. In both the original and validation cohorts, the classifier was reported to diagnose cytomegalovirus status with high specificity and sensitivity. In a later analysis, HLA-associated TCR beta chains showed more clonal expansion and lower generation probabilities than non-associated chains that were equally common. An association between a missense DCLRE1C variant and V-gene and J-gene trimming of TCR beta chains was found in a later genetic analysis and replicated in an independent cohort. Broadly in line with IMGT annotations, most TCR beta V segments showed up in productive rearrangements about 87% or about 30% of the time in an earlier analysis of under 700 of the donors. Most CMV-associated TCR beta chains appeared to be HLA-restricted in a later analysis, and the HLA associations seemed to be driven largely by CMV exposure. A few of the identified cytomegalovirus-associated TCR beta chains were confirmed in vitro to be specific for cytomegalovirus antigens. When HLA alleles, especially DR and DQ, strongly co-occurred, TCR associations were difficult to assign to individual alleles. Linkage disequilibrium might explain the correlated functional status among segregating V segments, but an unknown experimental factor could not be ruled out. A further reported finding was that TCR beta sequences accurately predicted the HLA-A and HLA-B alleles for most subjects in the first cohort. Some IMGT-functional V segments, including TRBV6-2 and TRBV6-3, could not be told apart with the 87-base-pair reads, so those segments were excluded. CMV serostatus was the only immune exposure information available for the cohort. Specific HLA alleles were associated with roughly 16,000 TCR beta sequences at a false discovery rate of 0.05 in a later analysis.

As for this clone: Its cognate antigen has yet to be identified.

The germline V end is reduced by 7 bases and the J end by 4 bases; junction bases left unmatched: 4. The CDR3 has 13 amino acids, counting the end cysteine and phenylalanine. CDR3 DNA only is kept here, 39 bases in frame from base 1. CDR1 MGHDK and CDR2 SYGVNS were looked up in the germline V gene. Library preparation employed the immunoSEQ multiplex PCR assay. The multiplex PCR relied on a mix of 60 forward primers for TCR Vbeta segments and 13 reverse primers for TCR Jbeta segments. The CDR3 region of rearranged TCR beta genes was amplified from genomic DNA with a multiplex PCR assay. Amplified TCR beta libraries were sequenced as 87-base-pair reads on the Illumina HiSeq System. The original methods were these. In a later analysis, some 80 million unique TCR beta chains were counted across the roughly 700 repertoires, and roughly 11 million of these chains were shared by at least two donors. Raw reads were error-corrected and collapsed into unique sequences with a nearest-neighbor algorithm that merged closely related sequences to remove PCR and sequencing errors. Alignment of CDR3 sequences to IMGT reference sequences was used to assign V, D and J gene segments. Each retained sequence needed at least a six-nucleotide match to both a V gene segment and a J gene segment. A rearrangement was called productive if the CDR3 had no stop codons and remained in frame with V and J, and every other rearrangement was called non-productive. CDR3 was defined according to IMGT convention as the region running from the second conserved V-encoded cysteine to the conserved J-encoded phenylalanine. In an earlier analysis of around 640 of the donors, sequences lacking an unambiguous match to a single V gene segment were excluded. In an earlier analysis of some 590 of the donors, a V segment was called functional when productive rearrangements were above 56.7%, and segregating when the standard deviation between donors exceeded 5%. A statistical classification framework was developed to diagnose cytomegalovirus status using the catalog of TCR beta chain sequences. V and J gene assignment, in a later analysis, came from comparing TCR nucleotide sequences with IMGT/GENE-DB human TR gene sequences. The TCRdist pipeline was used in a later analysis to assign CDR3 sequences and most-parsimonious VDJ recombination scenarios. In a later analysis, each TCR beta chain was defined by its CDR3 amino acid sequence together with its V-gene family, and reads without a unique V-gene family were excluded. A later analysis removed roughly 590 highly shared, low-generation-probability nucleotide sequences to deal with suspected cross-contamination and a sequencing artifact. A later analysis calculated a clonal expansion index for each public chain from normalized within-repertoire ranks of inferred template counts. Generation probabilities in a later analysis came from a VDJ recombination model fitted to out-of-frame rearrangements, and those results were checked against IGoR. Hypergeometric tests were used in a later analysis to score TCR-TCR, TCR-HLA and TCR-CMV co-occurrence, with a repertoire-size bias correction applied to the TCR pairs. To estimate false discovery rates, a later analysis permuted the HLA or CMV assignments 20 times. A later analysis grouped co-occurring TCRs with DBSCAN, adding TCRdist sequence similarity when clustering within HLA-allele-positive subsets. Co-occurrence clustering excluded repertoires with fewer than 30,000 or more than 120,000 public chains, plus five with anomalous nucleotide sharing. TCRdb took this table from immuneACCESS and kept in-frame rearrangements with V and J called. Such tables lack part of the clones; where checked against another copy, unresolved V genes explain under half of the gap, and the rest is unexplained. V, J and clone size derive from that table, while D and trimming were established from the DNA sequence. This sample's table lists 100,000 to 150,000 clones. The ten largest clones represent 2.2% of the sample.

Recombination joined TRBV25-1 with TRBJ2-3; TRBD1 matches 8 bases in the middle. Sequencing was carried out using PBMCs. The TCR comes from a man between 40 and 49 years old in good health and CMV-seronegative. The CDR3 region reads CASKGQGPDTQYF. The bases read TGTGCCAGCAAAGGACAGGGACCAGATACGCAGTATTTT. The CDR3 plus the reference TRBV25-1 and TRBJ2-3 genes for the other parts give the full variable domain: EADIYQTPRYLVIGTGKKITLECSQTMGHDKMYWYQQDPGMELHLIHYSYGVNSTEKGDLSSESTVSRIRTEHFPLTLESARPSHTSQYLCASKGQGPDTQYFGPGTRLTVL.